This TCR beta chain comes out of a study of low-dose radiotherapy and immunotherapy resistance in tumors (dated by TCRdb to 2022 to 2024). For the wider study: In Cohort 1, 0.5 Gy per fraction was delivered every 2 weeks, and a total PTV dose of 6.5 Gy was prescribed. Patients in Cohort 2 were given 1 Gy per fraction every two weeks, for a total of 13 Gy across 26 weeks. Patients were given nivolumab as a 240 mg flat dose every two weeks and ipilimumab at 1 mg/kg every six weeks, with both drugs delivered intravenously. Cyclophosphamide 200 mg/m2 was given intravenously every two weeks, one day before each radiation and immunotherapy administration. Patients took aspirin 300 mg orally once daily for four cycles, starting on cycle 1 day 1. Randomization of trial participants into treatment groups was not performed. The translational analysis covered eight patients: three from the first dose cohort and the first five from the second dose cohort.

Per the publication, the time point label means: after trial treatment. The sample's treatment or condition label is to be understood as: LDRT plus nivolumab, ipilimumab, low-dose cyclophosphamide and aspirin (RACIN trial). The donors took part in RACIN, a single-arm, phase I, dose-escalation trial that combined nivolumab, ipilimumab, aspirin, low-dose cyclophosphamide and low-dose radiotherapy. Patients were eligible if they had advanced solid tumors that were TIL-negative. The CDR3 sequence holds 15 residues, the cysteine and phenylalanine included. Of all the DNA, just the CDR3 is kept, 45 bases in frame from base 1. Trimming removed 0 bases from V and 8 bases from J, leaving 14 bases between the germline ends. According to the germline V gene, CDR1 reads SGHRS and CDR2 reads YFSETQ. This clonotype was recorded many times. This clone's antigen is unknown. No much larger clone exists at a distance of one base, and base qualities are not known.

These reads were obtained on an Illumina HiSeq 2500. First-strand cDNA was synthesized using Superscript III and a set of TRAV- and TRBV-specific primers, so that both TCRalpha and TCRbeta chains were covered. A roughly 22-cycle PCR with Phusion amplified the TCRs, pairing a constant-region primer with the adapter that was attached to the V primers. Amplification of the isolated mRNA was done with the MessageAmp II aRNA Amplification Kit, which involved a roughly 16-hour in vitro transcription at 37 degrees C. The Dynabeads mRNA DIRECT Purification Kit was used to isolate the mRNA for TCR sequencing. A second approximately 23-cycle Phusion PCR added indexed Illumina adapters, and products were purified with AMPure XP beads. Processing in the source paper ran as follows. Custom Perl scripts were used to pool TCR sequences that encoded the same protein, to remove out-of-frame sequences, and to calculate the abundance of each clonotype. The analysis excluded TCR sequences that were supported by just one read. Repertoire metrics included Shannon entropy, Gini index, clonality, richness, and frequency of TCRs shared between repertoires. TCRdb applied fastp at Q25 and MiXCR to the public reads, then kept only in-frame beta chains. Each record represents a unique CDR3 protein, reported with the most common genes and DNA among its rows. For this entry, the V and J calls and clone size follow TCRdb and not the study's own pipeline. Counted in this sample were roughly 56,000 distinct CDR3 sequences; about 25% of them appeared once. The top ten constitute approximately 7.2% of the sample.

The receptor was derived from a male donor with prostate cancer. Source: PBMCs, taken after low-dose radiotherapy plus immunotherapy. The chain employs TRBV5-1 and TRBJ1-4; no D gene call is confident. The CDR3 has the sequence CASSLEFGSREKLFF. The DNA sequence is given as TGCGCCAGCAGCTTGGAATTCGGGTCGCGGGAAAAACTGTTTTTT.